This T cell receptor (beta chain) was obtained from a study of cytomegalovirus exposure and HLA in healthy donors. General study results and limits: Sequencing probably produced one cluster of sequence variants that were highly shared.

Vbeta (60) and Jbeta (13) primers were used in the PCR. Sequenced by immunoSEQ multiplex PCR; TCRdb stores in-frame clones only, minus some. Here the sample spans 100,000 or so clones, about three quarters being singletons. Of note for this clone: Its antigen is as yet unknown.

CDR3 length equals 12 residues. Germline CDR1 reads MNHEY; CDR2 reads SVGAGI. The V and J ends lost 6 bases and 8 bases, in that order; junction bases with no gene match: 3. This clonotype originated in a young man in good health and CMV-seropositive. Material for sequencing was PBMCs. The chain recombines TRBV6-5 with TRBJ1-4; 7 bases are a match to TRBD1. CDR3 nucleotide sequence: TGTGCCAGCAGAGGACAGGCGGAAAAACTGTTTTTT. This translates into CASRGQAEKLFF.